This T cell receptor beta chain was sequenced during a study of regulatory T cells in long-lasting Graves disease. Regarding time point: persistent/refractory GD, antithyroid drugs over 5 years with positive TRAb. Scientists built the TCR library using RNA that was extracted from PBMCs. iRepertoire HTBI primers and Arm-PCR of CDR3 regions built TCR beta libraries. TCRdb re-analysed the multiplex PCR reads in MiXCR, keeping a single row per CDR3 protein. The sample consists of 600,000 to 850,000 distinct CDR3 sequences, about 30% of them appearing once. The germline V gene has CDR1 SGHRS and CDR2 YFSETQ. There are 15 residues in the CDR3. The germline V and J ends were trimmed by 0 bases and 1 base, with 10 bases remaining between them. This clonotype has only a few counts.

Source: peripheral blood mononuclear cells (PBMCs), taken when the disease was refractory, from a patient treated with antithyroid drugs. This TCR was sampled from a female donor with Graves disease. The rearrangement joins TRBV5-1 to TRBJ1-1, with unresolved D. CDR3 nucleotides: TGCGCCAGCAGCTTGGATTTAGGAGGGAACACTGAAGCTTTCTTT. It is translated as CASSLDLGGNTEAFF.